The source of this T cell receptor beta chain is a study of cytomegalovirus exposure and HLA in healthy donors. V shed 3 bases and J shed 8 bases, with 10 bases lying between them. The CDR3 extends over 11 amino acids. CDR1 is GTSNPN and CDR2 is SVGIG in the germline V gene (reference sequence). PCR was performed using 60 Vbeta and 13 Jbeta primers. Original processing methods: Some 11 million of the 80 million or so unique TCR beta chains counted in a later analysis were shared. Assay: immunoSEQ multiplex PCR; the TCRdb copy retains only in-frame clones and omits some. The V and J calls and clone size were taken over from that table, and D and trimming were inferred from the DNA. The sample records approximately 59,000 clones, 62% being singletons. At collection, donors were nominally healthy, but unrecorded immune exposures were probable.

What was sequenced was PBMCs. The chain is built from TRBV30 and TRBJ1-1; D is undetermined. The sequence was collected from a man younger than 45 in good health and CMV-seronegative. The CDR3 loop is CAWRVLWEAFF. In nucleotides, the CDR3 is TGTGCCTGGAGGGTACTTTGGGAAGCTTTCTTT.